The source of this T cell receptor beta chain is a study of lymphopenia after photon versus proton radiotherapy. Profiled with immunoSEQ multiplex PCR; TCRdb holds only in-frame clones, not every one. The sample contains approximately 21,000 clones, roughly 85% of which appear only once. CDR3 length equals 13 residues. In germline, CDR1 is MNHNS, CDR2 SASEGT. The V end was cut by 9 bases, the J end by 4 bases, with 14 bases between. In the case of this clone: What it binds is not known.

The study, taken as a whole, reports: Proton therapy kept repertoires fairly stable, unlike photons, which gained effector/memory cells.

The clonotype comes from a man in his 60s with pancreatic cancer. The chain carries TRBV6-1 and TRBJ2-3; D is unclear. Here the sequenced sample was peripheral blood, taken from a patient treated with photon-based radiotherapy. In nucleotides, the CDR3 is TGTGCCAGTGCTTTAGAGTCCCCAGATACGCAGTATTTT. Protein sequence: CASALESPDTQYF.